Presented here are 32 T cell receptor beta chains from one specimen sequenced in a study of cytomegalovirus exposure and HLA in healthy donors. Clones were read by immunoSEQ multiplex PCR, and TCRdb kept only the in-frame ones, dropping some. This sample has fewer than 250,000 clones, with roughly 87% found just once. Sequencing was carried out using PBMCs. These TCRs come from a woman aged 18-29 years in good health and CMV-seropositive.

V and J are TRBV6-5 and TRBJ2-7, with TRBD1 as a possible D gene (5 bases). V was shortened by 0 bases and J by 1 base, with 10 bases between the two germline ends. This CDR3 region has 15 residues. CDR1 and CDR2 from the germline V gene are MNHEY and SVGAGI. CDR3: CASSYSRTPSYEQYF. The CDR3 DNA is TGTGCCAGCAGTTACTCGAGGACACCTTCCTACGAGCAGTACTTC.

This chain uses TRBV27 with TRBJ1-4; D gene ambiguous. The CDR3 is 14 amino acids. The V and J ends lost 5 bases and 6 bases respectively, with 13 bases between them. Germline V gene lookup returns CDR1 MNHEY and CDR2 SMNVEV (reference sequence). The DNA for the CDR3 is TGTGCCAGCAGTCATACAGTGAACGATGAAAAACTGTTTTTT. As protein: CASSHTVNDEKLFF.

The chain is built from TRBV5-1 and TRBJ1-1; 9 nucleotides match TRBD1. Germline V gives CDR1 SGHRS, CDR2 YFSETQ. There are 15 residues in the CDR3. V shed 2 bases, J shed 0 bases, and the junction held 2 bases outside the gene matches. In DNA, the CDR3 is TGCGCCAGCAGCTTCACAGGGGGCTTGAACACTGAAGCTTTCTTT. This translates into CASSFTGGLNTEAFF. The full variable domain, completed using reference TRBV5-1 and TRBJ1-1, is KAGVTQTPRYLIKTRGQQVTLSCSPISGHRSVSWYQQTPGQGLQFLFEYFSETQRNKGNFPGRFSGRQFSNSRSEMNVSTLELGDSALYLCASSFTGGLNTEAFFGQGTRLTVV.

This rearrangement joins TRBV5-4 to TRBJ1-5, with 8 bases matching TRBD1. Germline CDR1 is SGHNT and CDR2 is YYREEE (reference sequence). Trimming took 0 bases from V and 2 from J; bases not matched to a gene: 10. The CDR3 runs 18 residues. The CDR3 nucleotides are TGTGCCAGCAGCTTGGCCGGGACAGGAATTGGAGGCAATCAGCCCCAGCATTTT. It yields the protein CASSLAGTGIGGNQPQHF. Together with reference TRBV5-4 and TRBJ1-5, the CDR3 gives the full variable domain: ETGVTQSPTHLIKTRGQQVTLRCSSQSGHNTVSWYQQALGQGPQFIFQYYREEENGRGNFPPRFSGLQFPNYSSELNVNALELDDSALYLCASSLAGTGIGGNQPQHFGDGTRLSIL.

The V and J genes are TRBV6-4 and TRBJ2-1, with 7 positions matching TRBD2. The germline gives CDR1 MRHNA, CDR2 SNTAGT. There are 16 residues in the CDR3. With V trimmed by 0 bases and J by 4 bases, 6 bases remained unmatched. Here the CDR3 reads CASSDSPRESYNEQFF. CDR3 sequence (DNA): TGTGCCAGCAGTGACTCGCCGCGGGAGAGTTACAATGAGCAGTTCTTC.

This chain connects TRBV4-1 to TRBJ1-4; D uncertain. Trimming removed 0 bases at V and 5 bases at J, with 10 bases between. Germline loops: CDR1 MGHRA, CDR2 YSYEKL. CDR3 length equals 15 residues. The CDR3 sequence is CASSQDGRSNEKLFF. CDR3 bases: TGCGCCAGCAGCCAAGATGGCAGATCCAATGAAAAACTGTTTTTT.

This clone was seen only once. The chain employs TRBV5-4 and TRBJ2-7; tentative D call: TRBD1 (6 bases). The CDR3 totals 13 residues. The V end was cut by 3 bases, the J end by 6 bases, with 13 bases between. Germline CDR1 and CDR2: SGHNT and YYREEE (reference sequence). CDR3 nucleotide sequence: TGTGCCAGCAGCTCTGGGGGCAGGGGCGAGCAGTACTTC. Its protein product is CASSSGGRGEQYF. The complete variable domain, with remaining parts taken from reference TRBV5-4 and TRBJ2-7, reads ETGVTQSPTHLIKTRGQQVTLRCSSQSGHNTVSWYQQALGQGPQFIFQYYREEENGRGNFPPRFSGLQFPNYSSELNVNALELDDSALYLCASSSGGRGEQYFGPGTRLTVT.

The rearrangement links TRBV28 to TRBJ1-1; D ambiguous. The germline gives CDR1 MDHEN, CDR2 SYDVKM. The CDR3 consists of 12 residues. The V end was cut by 8 bases, the J end by 1 base, with 8 bases between. This chain's CDR3 is CASYTKNTEAFF. The CDR3 DNA sequence: TGTGCCAGCTACACAAAGAACACTGAAGCTTTCTTT.

This clone was seen more than once but under ten times. In the same sample, other DNA sequences code for this CDR3. The CDR3 DNA reads as TGTGCCAGCTCTTCGAGCTCCTACGAGCAGTACTTC. Protein product: CASSSSSYEQYF. The chain joins TRBV18 to TRBJ2-7; D not resolved. V was clipped by 6 bases and J by 0 bases, with 6 bases between them. Germline V CDR1 and CDR2: KGHSH, LQKENI. The CDR3 has 12 residues.

The chain combines TRBV11-3 with TRBJ2-1; 8 nucleotides match TRBD2. The CDR3 is 16 residues long. Trimming removed 3 bases from V and 1 base from J; junction bases left unmatched: 5. Germline assignment: CDR1 SGHNT and CDR2 YENEEA. The CDR3 protein is CASSLRGAGSYNEQFF. The DNA of the CDR3 is TGTGCCAGCAGCTTGCGGGGGGCGGGGTCCTACAATGAGCAGTTCTTC. Based on the CDR3 plus reference TRBV11-3 and TRBJ2-1, the full variable domain is EAGVVQSPRYKIIEKKQPVAFWCNPISGHNTLYWYLQNLGQGPELLIRYENEEAVDDSQLPKDRFSAERLKGVDSTLKIQPAELGDSAVYLCASSLRGAGSYNEQFFGPGTRLTVL.

The chain recombines TRBV6-1 with TRBJ1-1; weak D call: TRBD1 (6 bases). The germline V gene encodes CDR1 MNHNS and CDR2 SASEGT. CDR3 size: 15 residues. Trimming shortened V by 5 bases and J by 0 bases, and 13 bases separated the two germline ends. The CDR3 is CASSKKGQMNTEAFF. DNA for the CDR3: TGTGCCAGCAGTAAAAAAGGACAGATGAACACTGAAGCTTTCTTT.

The J gene is TRBJ1-2, the V gene TRBV7-2; no definite D call. Germline V gene sequence: CDR1 SGHTA, CDR2 FQGNSA. V lost 1 base to trimming and J lost 4 bases, with 10 bases between them. The CDR3 consists of 14 residues. For the CDR3, the DNA is TGTGCCAGCAGCTTAGATCCCAGGTCCTATGGCTACACCTTC. Translation gives CASSLDPRSYGYTF.

This chain connects TRBV29-1 to TRBJ2-7, with 9 bases identical to TRBD1. CDR3 size: 15 residues. Germline CDR1 reads SQVTM; CDR2 reads ANQGSEA. With 4 bases clipped from V and 3 bases from J, the junction kept 10 bases outside the gene matches. The CDR3 DNA sequence: TGCAGCGTTGGGCCCTACCAGACAGGGGGCTACGAGCAGTACTTC. Translation gives CSVGPYQTGGYEQYF.

This clone was observed once. V usage is TRBV5-8 and J usage is TRBJ2-7; 9 bases line up with TRBD1. From germline, CDR1 is SGHTS and CDR2 YDEGEE. With V trimmed by 4 bases and J by 1 base, 9 bases remained unmatched. This CDR3 is 16 amino acids long. The CDR3 DNA reads as TGTGCCAGCAGCCGACCGGGACAGGGAGCTTCCTACGAGCAGTACTTC. Its protein is CASSRPGQGASYEQYF.

The chain couples TRBV7-9 to TRBJ1-2; D not resolved. The V gene's germline CDR1 is SEHNR and CDR2 FQNEAQ (reference sequence). V lost 1 base, J lost 8 bases, and 8 bases lay in between. The CDR3 runs to 12 residues. CDR3 residues: CASSLELEGYTF. CDR3 DNA sequence: TGTGCCAGCAGCTTAGAGCTGGAGGGCTACACCTTC.

The V and J genes are TRBV5-1 and TRBJ1-1; 7 bases match TRBD1. The CDR3 covers 17 residues. In germline, CDR1 is SGHRS, CDR2 YFSETQ. The ends lost 2 bases at V and 2 bases at J; junction bases unmatched: 12. This CDR3 reads CASSLNRGPTTNTEAFF. CDR3 coding DNA: TGCGCCAGCAGCTTAAACAGGGGTCCCACGACAAACACTGAAGCTTTCTTT. Full variable domain (remainder filled in from reference TRBV5-1 and TRBJ1-1): KAGVTQTPRYLIKTRGQQVTLSCSPISGHRSVSWYQQTPGQGLQFLFEYFSETQRNKGNFPGRFSGRQFSNSRSEMNVSTLELGDSALYLCASSLNRGPTTNTEAFFGQGTRLTVV.

This sequence joins TRBV28 and TRBJ2-7, with TRBD1 matching 7 bases. CDR1 is MDHEN, CDR2 SYDVKM, per germline. This CDR3 contains 13 residues. Unmatched junction bases numbered 7, after V lost 6 bases and J lost 5 bases. CDR3 sequence reads: CASSLQGTHEQYF. The CDR3 nucleotides are TGTGCCAGCAGCCTACAGGGGACCCACGAGCAGTACTTC.

The chain couples TRBV7-9 to TRBJ2-1; 11 bases are shared with TRBD2. The CDR3 runs to 16 residues. V shed 1 base, J shed 7 bases, and the junction held 6 bases outside the gene matches. Germline V gene sequence: CDR1 SEHNR, CDR2 FQNEAQ (reference sequence). CDR3: CASSLVGTSGINEQFF. CDR3 sequence (DNA): TGTGCCAGCAGCTTAGTGGGGACTAGCGGAATAAATGAGCAGTTCTTC.

This clone was seen a few times. The genes are TRBV6-5 and TRBJ1-2, with D unclear. CDR1 and CDR2 from the germline V gene are MNHEY and SVGAGI. CDR3 length: 11 amino acids. Trimming removed 6 bases at V and 3 bases at J, with 5 bases between. The CDR3 DNA follows: TGTGCCAGCAGGCGTGACTATGGCTACACCTTC. Translated, it gives CASRRDYGYTF.

The chain employs TRBV5-1 and TRBJ2-7, with 9 bases lining up with TRBD1. The germline V gene has CDR1 SGHRS and CDR2 YFSETQ. The V segment lost 4 bases and the J segment 4 bases; nucleotides outside the gene matches: 9. The CDR3 runs 15 residues. CDR3 residues: CASSQKDRGNYEQYF. The CDR3 DNA reads TGCGCCAGCAGCCAAAAGGACAGGGGAAATTACGAGCAGTACTTC.

V and J are TRBV30 and TRBJ1-5; tentative D call: TRBD1 (6 bases). Germline CDR1 and CDR2: GTSNPN and SVGIG (reference sequence). The CDR3 sequence is 14 residues long. Trimming left V 2 bases short and J 3 bases short, with 11 bases between. CDR3 protein: CAWSIDRLNQPQHF. The CDR3 nucleotides read TGTGCCTGGAGTATTGACAGGCTCAATCAGCCCCAGCATTTT.

This clone was recorded once. The chain employs TRBV9 and TRBJ2-1, with D perhaps TRBD1 (8 bases). The germline V gene has CDR1 SGDLS and CDR2 YYNGEE. The CDR3 consists of 14 residues. Deletions cut 4 bases from V and 14 bases from J, with 22 bases between. CDR3 sequence: CASSLLTGEGGEFF. The CDR3 DNA reads as TGTGCCAGCAGCCTACTGACAGGGGAGGGGGGGGAGTTCTTC.

V and J are TRBV2 and TRBJ1-1; D is undetermined. Germline CDR1 is SNHLY and CDR2 is FYNNEI. This CDR3 is 14 amino acids long. Trimming took off 5 bases at V and 1 base at J, with 11 bases between the two ends. For the CDR3, the DNA is TGTGCCAGCAGTTCGCTACTTAAGAACACTGAAGCTTTCTTT. It specifies CASSSLLKNTEAFF.

V usage is TRBV29-1 and J usage is TRBJ2-5, with D tentatively TRBD1 (5 bases). Trimming shortened V by 3 bases and J by 1 base, and 9 bases separated the two germline ends. CDR1 is SQVTM, CDR2 ANQGSEA, per germline. The CDR3 runs 13 residues. This CDR3 is CSVDRGLQETQYF. DNA of the CDR3: TGCAGCGTTGATAGGGGTCTCCAAGAGACCCAGTACTTC.

V usage is TRBV18 and J usage is TRBJ1-1; weak D call: TRBD1 (6 bases). The CDR3 consists of 13 residues. Germline V gene data show CDR1 as KGHSH and CDR2 as LQKENI. V was cut by 3 bases and J by 6 bases, with 11 bases left in between. For the CDR3, the DNA is TGTGCCAGCTCACCGGACAGAGGAGCTGAAGCTTTCTTT. The encoded protein is CASSPDRGAEAFF.

This clone was seen a single time. J is TRBJ1-5 and V is TRBV28; TRBD1 is a possible D gene (5 bases). V dropped 6 bases and J dropped 1 base, with 19 bases sitting between them. The CDR3 contains 17 residues. CDR1 and CDR2 from the germline V gene are MDHEN and SYDVKM. CDR3 loop: CASRNPWWRGSNQPQHF. Here the CDR3 DNA reads TGTGCCAGCAGGAACCCGTGGTGGCGGGGGAGCAATCAGCCCCAGCATTTT.

The chain combines TRBV5-1 with TRBJ1-1, with D uncertain. The CDR3 is made up of 15 amino acids. CDR1 SGHRS and CDR2 YFSETQ come from the germline V gene. Trimming took off 0 bases at V and 5 bases at J, with 14 bases between the two ends. CDR3 amino acids: CASSLARGFRTEAFF. As DNA, the CDR3 is TGCGCCAGCAGCTTGGCCAGAGGGTTTCGGACTGAAGCTTTCTTT.

The chain links TRBV30 to TRBJ1-2; D is uncertain. The germline gives CDR1 GTSNPN, CDR2 SVGIG (reference sequence). V dropped 3 bases and J dropped 2 bases, with 10 bases sitting between them. This CDR3 is built from 13 residues. The CDR3 sequence: CAWSADGNYGYTF. The CDR3 DNA reads as TGTGCCTGGAGCGCTGACGGGAACTATGGCTACACCTTC.

This clone was recorded once. The chain combines TRBV18 with TRBJ2-1, with a weak D call TRBD2 (6 bases). V was clipped by 4 bases and J by 5 bases, with 12 bases between them. The germline V gene encodes CDR1 KGHSH and CDR2 LQKENI. The CDR3 is made up of 14 amino acids. The chain's CDR3 is CASSQVGGNNEQFF. CDR3 bases: TGTGCCAGCTCACAGGTTGGCGGGAACAATGAGCAGTTCTTC.

This clone turned up a few times. This sequence joins TRBV30 and TRBJ1-1; tentatively, D is TRBD1 (5 bases). Trimming left V 1 base short and J 1 base short, with 7 bases between. The CDR3 runs 13 residues. Germline CDR1 GTSNPN, CDR2 SVGIG (reference sequence). The CDR3: CAWSGQPNTEAFF. Written as DNA, the CDR3 is TGTGCCTGGAGTGGACAGCCGAACACTGAAGCTTTCTTT. Variable domain in full (rest from reference TRBV30 and TRBJ1-1): SQTIHQWPATLVQPVGSPLSLECTVEGTSNPNLYWYRQAAGRGLQLLFYSVGIGQISSEVPQNLSASRPQDRQFILSSKKLLLSDSGFYLCAWSGQPNTEAFFGQGTRLTVV.

This clone was recorded a few times. The gene calls are TRBV14 and TRBJ2-2; 9 bases map to TRBD1. The germline gives CDR1 SGHDN, CDR2 FVKESK. The CDR3 is made up of 15 amino acids. Trimming removed 4 bases from V and 11 bases from J; junction bases left unmatched: 11. CDR3 loop: CASSPVTGGKGELFF. The DNA for the CDR3 is TGTGCCAGCAGCCCCGTGACAGGGGGTAAGGGCGAGCTGTTTTTT.

V is TRBV28 and J is TRBJ1-1, with D tentatively TRBD1 (5 bases). Germline lookup yields CDR1 MDHEN and CDR2 SYDVKM. The CDR3 has 18 amino acids. The germline V and J ends were trimmed by 5 bases and 5 bases, with 27 bases remaining between them. Here the CDR3 DNA reads TGTGCCAGCAGTCCCCGGGCCGGGGGTGCCGCCTTAGGGACTGAAGCTTTCTTT. As protein: CASSPRAGGAALGTEAFF.